Listed below are T cell receptor beta chains from one sample, sequenced in a study of cytomegalovirus exposure and HLA in healthy donors. Sequencing used immunoSEQ multiplex PCR; TCRdb keeps in-frame clones, though not all of them. The data show about 190,000 clones, roughly 79% seen once. The sequencing input was PBMCs. These TCRs come from a woman under 30 in good health and CMV-seronegative. Both conserved end residues are part of each CDR3. Fields, in order: D gene, V gene, clone size, J gene, CDR3 protein, CDR3 DNA. D genes are given only for firm matches. A clone size is listed for some rows: how often the clone was seen (once, few, many), or a class if it is expanded.

TRBD1	TRBV5-6	-	TRBJ2-2	CASSLGGRTGELFF	TGTGCCAGCAGCTTAGGGGGCCGCACCGGGGAGCTGTTTTTT
-	TRBV7-9	few	TRBJ1-6	CASSQQQGGNSPLHF	TGTGCCAGCAGCCAACAACAGGGTGGTAATTCACCCCTCCACTTT
-	TRBV15	-	TRBJ2-3	CATSRVIRGDTQYF	TGTGCCACCAGCAGAGTAATCAGAGGAGATACGCAGTATTTT
TRBD2	TRBV2	-	TRBJ2-7	CASSRGLAAFGEQYF	TGTGCCAGCAGCCGGGGACTAGCGGCCTTTGGGGAGCAGTACTTC
TRBD2	TRBV5-1	-	TRBJ2-5	CASSFIGSGEETQYF	TGCGCCAGCAGCTTCATTGGTAGCGGGGAAGAGACCCAGTACTTC
-	TRBV7-9	-	TRBJ2-1	CASSPADEQFF	TGTGCCAGCAGCCCGGCGGATGAGCAGTTCTTC
TRBD1	TRBV5-1	few	TRBJ1-3	CASSLDSGTAVNTIYF	TGCGCCAGCAGCTTAGACTCCGGGACAGCGGTAAACACCATATATTTT
TRBD1	TRBV5-1	-	TRBJ1-1	CASSIGQGMNTEAFF	TGCGCCAGCAGCATAGGACAGGGAATGAACACTGAAGCTTTCTTT
-	TRBV19	-	TRBJ2-5	CASRRQENQETQYF	TGTGCCAGTAGGAGACAGGAGAACCAAGAGACCCAGTACTTC
-	TRBV6-5	-	TRBJ1-2	CASSYSREGRGYTF	TGTGCCAGCAGTTACTCGAGAGAAGGGAGAGGCTACACCTTC
TRBD1	TRBV7-9	-	TRBJ2-2	CASGDRANTGELFF	TGTGCCAGCGGGGACAGGGCTAACACCGGGGAGCTGTTTTTT
TRBD1	TRBV27	once	TRBJ1-3	CASSFYPRGSGNTIYF	TGTGCCAGCAGTTTCTATCCCAGGGGGTCTGGAAACACCATATATTTT
TRBD1	TRBV11-1	-	TRBJ2-1	CASSLRRDRLFNEQFF	TGTGCCAGCAGCTTACGCCGGGACAGGTTGTTCAATGAGCAGTTCTTC